This T cell receptor beta chain originates from a study of metastatic and nonmetastatic thyroid tumors. On the study more broadly: Samples came from malignant and benign thyroid patients, and repertoires were compared across blood and tumor or nodule tissue. Study-wide points: A significant increase in TCR beta diversity was reportedly seen in malignant thyroid tumors relative to benign nodules, in blood and tumor.

As originally analysed: Building a distant-metastasis classifier for papillary thyroid cancer drew on CDR3 differences across clinicopathological groups. TCRdb re-analyzed the PCR reads using MiXCR. TCRdb's processing, not the authors' own work, is the source of the V and J calls. The sample yields approximately 17,000 clones, roughly 24% seen once. In regard to this clone: Its antigen is unidentified.

CDR3 length equals 16 residues. Germline lookup yields CDR1 LGHNA and CDR2 YNFKEQ. Trimming shortened V by 0 bases and J by 4 bases, and 13 bases separated the two germline ends. Every patient underwent thyroid surgery untreated. This chain links TRBV4-2 with TRBJ1-3, with D possibly TRBD1 on 6 matching bases. The clonotype comes from a female donor with papillary thyroid cancer or a benign thyroid nodule (not recorded which). Some clones in this sample may be carry-over from other donors' samples. Sequencing was carried out using tumor tissue. This chain's CDR3 is CASSQDRGLGGNTIYF. The CDR3 DNA sequence: TGTGCCAGCAGCCAAGACCGGGGGCTGGGAGGAAACACCATATATTTT.